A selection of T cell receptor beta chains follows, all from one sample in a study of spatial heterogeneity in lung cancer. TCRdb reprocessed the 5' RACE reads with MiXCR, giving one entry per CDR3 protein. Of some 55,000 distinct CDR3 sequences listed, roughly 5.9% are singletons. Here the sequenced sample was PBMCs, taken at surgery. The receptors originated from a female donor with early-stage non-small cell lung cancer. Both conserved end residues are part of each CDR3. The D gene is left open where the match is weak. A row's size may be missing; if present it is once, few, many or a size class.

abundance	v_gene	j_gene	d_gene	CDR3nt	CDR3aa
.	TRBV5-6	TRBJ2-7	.	TGTGCCAGCAGCTTGGGCTGGACAGAGCAGACCTACGAGCAGTACTTC	CASSLGWTEQTYEQYF
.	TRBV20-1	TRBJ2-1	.	TGCAGTGCTATTCCCGGGACAATTAACAATGAGCAGTTCTTC	CSAIPGTINNEQFF
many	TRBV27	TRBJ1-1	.	TGTGCCAGCACCCCTACTAAATGGGCGAACACTGAAGCTTTCTTT	CASTPTKWANTEAFF
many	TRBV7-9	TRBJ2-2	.	TGTGCCAGCAGCTTAGATAGGGCCTCGAGGACCGGGGAGCTGTTTTTT	CASSLDRASRTGELFF
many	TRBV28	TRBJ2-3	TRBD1	TGTGCCAGCAGTTTCCCGGACAGGGACACAGATACGCAGTATTTT	CASSFPDRDTDTQYF
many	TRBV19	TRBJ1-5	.	TGTGCCAGTAGTATCGAGGGTAATCAGCCCCAGCATTTT	CASSIEGNQPQHF
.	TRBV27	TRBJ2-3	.	TGTGCCAGCAGTTTCTCTGGGGGAGATACGCAGTATTTT	CASSFSGGDTQYF
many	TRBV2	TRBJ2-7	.	TGTGCCAGCAGTGTGGACGGCTACTCCTACGAGCAGTACTTC	CASSVDGYSYEQYF
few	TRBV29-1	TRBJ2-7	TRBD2	TGCAGCGTGGGGGGGACTAGCTCAACCTACTACGAGCAGTACTTC	CSVGGTSSTYYEQYF
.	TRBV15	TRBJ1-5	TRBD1	TGTGCCACCAGCAGTGGGGGACAGGGGGCTATGGATAGCAATCAGCCCCAGCATTTT	CATSSGGQGAMDSNQPQHF
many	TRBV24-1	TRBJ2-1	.	TGTGCCACCAGTGACCTCGGCGTCCGCTCCTACAATGAGCAGTTCTTC	CATSDLGVRSYNEQFF
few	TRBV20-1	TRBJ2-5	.	TGCAGTGCTAGAGAGGTCAAGTCCCAGTACTTC	CSAREVKSQYF
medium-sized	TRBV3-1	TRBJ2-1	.	TGTGCCAGCAGCCAGGGATTAGAAAATGAGCAGTTCTTC	CASSQGLENEQFF
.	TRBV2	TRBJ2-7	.	TGTGCCAGCAGCGACTTCGGGGGAGATCCTCCTGGCGAGCAGTACTTC	CASSDFGGDPPGEQYF